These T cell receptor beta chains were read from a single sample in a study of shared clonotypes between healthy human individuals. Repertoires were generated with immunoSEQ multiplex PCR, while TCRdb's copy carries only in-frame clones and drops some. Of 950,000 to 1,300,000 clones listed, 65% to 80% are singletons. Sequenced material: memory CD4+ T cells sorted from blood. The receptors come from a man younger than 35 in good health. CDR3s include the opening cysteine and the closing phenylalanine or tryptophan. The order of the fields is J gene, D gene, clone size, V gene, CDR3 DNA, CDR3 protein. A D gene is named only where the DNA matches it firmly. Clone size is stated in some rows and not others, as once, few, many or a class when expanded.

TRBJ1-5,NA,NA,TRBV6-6,TGTGCCAGCAGTATTACGTCAGGTAGTAGCAATCAGCCCCAGCATTTT,CASSITSGSSNQPQHF
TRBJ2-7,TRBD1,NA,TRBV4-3,TGCGCCAGCAGCCCCCGGACAGGGGACAGCGAGCAGTACTTC,CASSPRTGDSEQYF
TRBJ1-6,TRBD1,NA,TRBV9,TGTGCCAGCAGCGAAGAGGACAGGGTGGGTTCACCCCTCCACTTT,CASSEEDRVGSPLHF
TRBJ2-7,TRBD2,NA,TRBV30,TGTGCCTGGAGGTCTCAGCGGGGGGTCTCCTACGAGCAGTACTTC,CAWRSQRGVSYEQYF
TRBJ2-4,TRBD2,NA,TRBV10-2,TGCGCCAGCAGTGAGCTTCGGACTAGCGGGAGCATTCAGTACTTC,CASSELRTSGSIQYF
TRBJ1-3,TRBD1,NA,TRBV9,TGTGCCAGCAGCCTTACAGGGGCTGGAAACACCATATATTTT,CASSLTGAGNTIYF
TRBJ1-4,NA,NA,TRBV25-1,TGTGCCAGCAGTGAAAATCTCGCAGGAGGGAGTGAAAAACTGTTTTTT,CASSENLAGGSEKLFF
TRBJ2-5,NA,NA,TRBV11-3,TGTGCCAGCAGCTTAGGGGGGACCGAGCAAGAGACCCAGTACTTC,CASSLGGTEQETQYF
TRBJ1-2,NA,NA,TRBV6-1,TGTGCCAGCAGGAGCGGGACGGCCCGTTTTGGCTACACCTTC,CASRSGTARFGYTF
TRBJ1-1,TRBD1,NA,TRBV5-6,TGTGCCAGCAGCAACAGGGGGCTATCGGCTGAAGCTTTCTTT,CASSNRGLSAEAFF
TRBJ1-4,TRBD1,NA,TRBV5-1,TGCGCCAGCAGCTTGAGGGCAGGGGGCAATGAAAAACTGTTTTTT,CASSLRAGGNEKLFF
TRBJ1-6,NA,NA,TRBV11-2,TGTGCCAGCAGCTTAGCGGGGGATGGTTCACCCCTCCACTTT,CASSLAGDGSPLHF
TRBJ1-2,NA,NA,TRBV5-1,TGCGCCAGCAGCTTGGACGGTACCAGCAACTATGGCTACACCTTC,CASSLDGTSNYGYTF
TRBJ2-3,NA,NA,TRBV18,TGTGCCAGCTCACCACGGAACACAGATACGCAGTATTTT,CASSPRNTDTQYF
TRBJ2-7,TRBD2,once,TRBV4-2,TGTGCCAGCAGCCAAGGACTAGCGGGAGGTGTGTACGAGCAGTACTTC,CASSQGLAGGVYEQYF
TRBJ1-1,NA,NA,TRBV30,TGTGCCTGGCACCCGGTTGGGCGACCTGAAGCTTTCTTT,CAWHPVGRPEAFF
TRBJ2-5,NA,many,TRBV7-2,TGTGCCAGCAGCTTAGAGTCTTGGCAGCAAGAGACCCAGTACTTC,CASSLESWQQETQYF
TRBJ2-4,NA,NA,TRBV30,TGTGCCTGGAGAGGGAATAACATTCAGTACTTC,CAWRGNNIQYF
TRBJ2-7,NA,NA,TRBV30,TGTGCCTGGAGTGAGGACACATTCTCCTACGAGCAGTACTTC,CAWSEDTFSYEQYF
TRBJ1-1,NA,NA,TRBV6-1,TGTGCCAGCAGTGAAGAGGGAGGAATCACTGAAGCTTTCTTT,CASSEEGGITEAFF
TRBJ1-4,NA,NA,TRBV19,TGTGCCAGTAACAGGGACGGAGCAACTAATGAAAAACTGTTTTTT,CASNRDGATNEKLFF
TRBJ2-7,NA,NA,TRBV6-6,TGTGCCAGCAAGGTCGCTGGCTCCTACGAGCAGTACTTC,CASKVAGSYEQYF
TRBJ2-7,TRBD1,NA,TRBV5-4,TGTGCCAGCAGTTCAGGGGGCGAGCAGTACTTC,CASSSGGEQYF
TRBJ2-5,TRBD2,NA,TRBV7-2,TGTGCCAGCAGCTTCGTGGCTAGCGGGAGGAATGGGGAGACCCAGTACTTC,CASSFVASGRNGETQYF
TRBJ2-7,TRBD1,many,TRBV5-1,TGCGCCAGCAGCTTGCCAGGGGGCGCGGACGAGCAGTACTTC,CASSLPGGADEQYF
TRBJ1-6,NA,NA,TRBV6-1,TGTGCCAGCAGTGGTACAGGACAGCTTAATAATTCACCCCTCCACTTT,CASSGTGQLNNSPLHF
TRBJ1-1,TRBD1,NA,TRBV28,TGTGCCAGCAGCCTAGGGGGGACAGGGGGCAAAGACACTGAAGCTTTCTTT,CASSLGGTGGKDTEAFF
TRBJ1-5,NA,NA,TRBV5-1,TGCGCCAGCAGCTTGGCAGGTCAGTACAATCAGCCCCAGCATTTT,CASSLAGQYNQPQHF
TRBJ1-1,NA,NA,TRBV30,TGTGCCTGGAACAGGGAGAACACTGAAGCTTTCTTT,CAWNRENTEAFF
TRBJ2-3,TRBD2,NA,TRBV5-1,TGCGCCAGCAGCGGAGGACTAGCGGGGGGCTACGATACGCAGTATTTT,CASSGGLAGGYDTQYF
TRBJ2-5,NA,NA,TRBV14,TGTGCCAGCAGCCAAGCTGGTTCCCAAGAGACCCAGTACTTC,CASSQAGSQETQYF
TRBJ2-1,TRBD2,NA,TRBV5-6,TGTGCCAGCAGCTTGGCGGGACTACTTAATGAGCAGTTCTTC,CASSLAGLLNEQFF
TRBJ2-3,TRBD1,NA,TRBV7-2,TGTGCCAGCAGCCCCGAGGGACAGGGAACAGATACGCAGTATTTT,CASSPEGQGTDTQYF
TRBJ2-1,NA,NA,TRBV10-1,TGCGCCAGCAGTGTAACAGTCTACAATGAGCAGTTCTTC,CASSVTVYNEQFF
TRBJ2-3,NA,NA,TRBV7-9,TGTGCCAGCAGCTTGGATCAAGCTAGGGATACGCAGTATTTT,CASSLDQARDTQYF
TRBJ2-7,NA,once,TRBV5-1,TGCGCCAGCAGCTTGGGCCAGACCGAGCAGTACTTC,CASSLGQTEQYF
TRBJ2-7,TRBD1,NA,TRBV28,TGTGCCAGCAGTCCTGGACAGGGGGGATCACGCGAGCAGTACTTC,CASSPGQGGSREQYF
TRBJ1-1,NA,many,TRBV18,TGTGCCAGCTCACCGAACACTGAAGCTTTCTTT,CASSPNTEAFF
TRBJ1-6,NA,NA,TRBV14,TGTGCCAGCAGCCCACGAGGGGACGCACCCCTCCACTTT,CASSPRGDAPLHF
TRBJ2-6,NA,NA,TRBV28,TGTGCCAGCAGTTCTATGCTCCGGGGGTTCTCTGGGGCCAACGTCCTGACTTTC,CASSSMLRGFSGANVLTF
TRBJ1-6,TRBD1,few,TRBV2,TGTGCCAGCAGTCGGACAGGGAATTCACCCCTCCACTTT,CASSRTGNSPLHF
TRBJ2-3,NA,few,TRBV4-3,TGCGCCAGCAGCCAAAAGAGTGCGGATACGCAGTATTTT,CASSQKSADTQYF
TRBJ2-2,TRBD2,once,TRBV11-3,TGTGCCAGCAGCTTACGTGGCGGGAGGAGTACCGGGGAGCTGTTTTTT,CASSLRGGRSTGELFF
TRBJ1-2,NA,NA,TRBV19,TGTGCCAGTAGTAGAGACGGTTATGGCTACACCTTC,CASSRDGYGYTF
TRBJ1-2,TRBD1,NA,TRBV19,TGTGCCAGTAGTGTCACTCCAGGGGGTGCCTATGGCTACACCTTC,CASSVTPGGAYGYTF
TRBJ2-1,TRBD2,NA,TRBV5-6,TGTGCCAGCAGCTTGTTCCTAGCGGTGTACAATGAGCAGTTCTTC,CASSLFLAVYNEQFF
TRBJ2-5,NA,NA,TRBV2,TGTGCCAGCGTACGTGATTCAGAGACCCAGTACTTC,CASVRDSETQYF
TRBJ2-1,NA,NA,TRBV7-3,TGTGCCAGCAGCTACAACACACAGGGTAGACTAGCTGCCGAGCAGTTCTTC,CASSYNTQGRLAAEQFF
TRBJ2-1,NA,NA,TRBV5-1,TGCGCCAGCAGCTTGGGGTGGCGCGACAATGAGCAGTTCTTC,CASSLGWRDNEQFF
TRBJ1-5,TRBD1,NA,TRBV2,TGTGCCAGCAGTGAAGCGCTTGTGACAGGGGGCGCAGGCAATCAGCCCCAGCATTTT,CASSEALVTGGAGNQPQHF
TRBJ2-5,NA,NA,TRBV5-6,TGTGCCAGCAGCCTCCCCGGGGGGACAGTCCGTTCGGGGGCCCAGTACTTC,CASSLPGGTVRSGAQYF